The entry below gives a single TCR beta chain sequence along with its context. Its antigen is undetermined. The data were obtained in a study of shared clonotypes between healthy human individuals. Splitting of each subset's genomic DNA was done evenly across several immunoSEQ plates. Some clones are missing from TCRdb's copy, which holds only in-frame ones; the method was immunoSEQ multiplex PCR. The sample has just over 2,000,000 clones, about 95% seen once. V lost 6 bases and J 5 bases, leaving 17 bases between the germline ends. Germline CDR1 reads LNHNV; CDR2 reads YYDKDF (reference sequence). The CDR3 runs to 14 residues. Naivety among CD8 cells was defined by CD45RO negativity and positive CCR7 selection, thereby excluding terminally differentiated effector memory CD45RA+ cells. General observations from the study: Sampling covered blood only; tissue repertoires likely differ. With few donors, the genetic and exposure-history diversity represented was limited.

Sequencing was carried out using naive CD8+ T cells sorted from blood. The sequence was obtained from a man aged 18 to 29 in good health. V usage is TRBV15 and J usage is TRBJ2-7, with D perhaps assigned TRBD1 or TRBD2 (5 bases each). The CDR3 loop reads CATRPGAWTDEQYF. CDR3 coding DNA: TGTGCCACCAGGCCCGGGGCGTGGACCGACGAGCAGTACTTC. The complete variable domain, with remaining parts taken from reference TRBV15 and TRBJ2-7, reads DAMVIQNPRYQVTQFGKPVTLSCSQTLNHNVMYWYQQKSSQAPKLLFHYYDKDFNNEADTPDNFQSRRPNTSFCFLDIRSPGLGDTAMYLCATRPGAWTDEQYFGPGTRLTVT.